This is a list of T cell receptor beta chains from one sample in a study of cytomegalovirus exposure and HLA in healthy donors. Method: immunoSEQ multiplex PCR; TCRdb's copy keeps in-frame clones and lacks some. The sample lists around 83,000 clones; roughly 78% were seen once. Material: PBMCs. These receptors all come from a male donor in good health and CMV-seropositive. The CDR3 runs from the conserved cysteine through the conserved F or W. Each record gives: V gene, CDR3 protein.

v_gene: TRBV7-2; CDR3aa: CATTWSRGTDTQYF
v_gene: TRBV19; CDR3aa: CASNYGNTEAFF
v_gene: TRBV28; CDR3aa: CASSSGGYGYTF
v_gene: TRBV5-6; CDR3aa: CASSLSGQWRGGDTEAFF
v_gene: TRBV6-6; CDR3aa: CASSRDRTLSYEQYF
v_gene: TRBV7-8; CDR3aa: CASKRDRLAAGEQFF
v_gene: TRBV29-1; CDR3aa: CSVDGGHFNQPQHF
v_gene: TRBV10-3; CDR3aa: CAIKGGGYNEQFF
v_gene: TRBV5-1; CDR3aa: CASSLGDKLAKNIQYF
v_gene: TRBV28; CDR3aa: CASSLITGVSYEQYF
v_gene: TRBV7-9; CDR3aa: CASSLVGDSQYAFF